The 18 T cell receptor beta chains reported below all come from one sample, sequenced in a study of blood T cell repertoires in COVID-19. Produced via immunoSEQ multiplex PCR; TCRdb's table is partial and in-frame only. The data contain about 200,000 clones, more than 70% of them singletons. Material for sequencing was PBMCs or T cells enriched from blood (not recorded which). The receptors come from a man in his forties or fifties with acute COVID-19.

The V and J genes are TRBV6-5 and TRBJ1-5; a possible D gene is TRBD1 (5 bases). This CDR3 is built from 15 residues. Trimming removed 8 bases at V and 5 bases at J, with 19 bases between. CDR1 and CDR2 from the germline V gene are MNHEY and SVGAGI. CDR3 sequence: CASAGGGYIDQPQHF. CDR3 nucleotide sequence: TGTGCCAGCGCGGGGGGAGGGTATATCGATCAGCCCCAGCATTTT.

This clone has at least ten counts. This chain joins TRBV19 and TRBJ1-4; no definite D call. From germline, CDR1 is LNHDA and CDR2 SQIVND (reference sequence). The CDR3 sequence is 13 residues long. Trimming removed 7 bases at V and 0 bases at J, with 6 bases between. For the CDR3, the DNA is TGTGCCAGTAAATTAGCAACTAATGAAAAACTGTTTTTT. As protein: CASKLATNEKLFF.

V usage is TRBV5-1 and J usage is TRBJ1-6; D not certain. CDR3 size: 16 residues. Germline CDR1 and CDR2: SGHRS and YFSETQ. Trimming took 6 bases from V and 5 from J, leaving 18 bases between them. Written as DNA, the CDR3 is TGCGCCAGCACCCTTCATGGTTTGGGCGATAATTCACCCCTCCACTTT. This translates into CASTLHGLGDNSPLHF.

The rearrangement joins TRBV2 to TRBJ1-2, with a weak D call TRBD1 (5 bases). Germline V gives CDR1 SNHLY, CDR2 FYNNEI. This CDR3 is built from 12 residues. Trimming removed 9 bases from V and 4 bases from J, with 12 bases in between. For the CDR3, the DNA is TGTGCCAGTCCGGGACTGCTCTATGGCTACACCTTC. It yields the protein CASPGLLYGYTF.

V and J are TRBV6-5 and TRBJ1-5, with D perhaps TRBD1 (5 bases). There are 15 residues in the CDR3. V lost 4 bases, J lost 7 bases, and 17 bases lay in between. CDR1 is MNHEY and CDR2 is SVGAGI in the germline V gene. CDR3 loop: CASSSHRSEGQPQHF. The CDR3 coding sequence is TGTGCCAGCAGTTCCCACAGGTCGGAGGGGCAGCCCCAGCATTTT.

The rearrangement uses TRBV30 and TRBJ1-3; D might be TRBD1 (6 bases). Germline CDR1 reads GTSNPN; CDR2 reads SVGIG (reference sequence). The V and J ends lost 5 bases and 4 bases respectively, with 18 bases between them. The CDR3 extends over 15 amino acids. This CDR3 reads CAWGPDRFFGNTIYF. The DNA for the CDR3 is TGTGCCTGGGGCCCAGACAGGTTTTTCGGAAACACCATATATTTT.

CDR3 DNA: TGTGCCAGCAGTTTAGTGGACAGCCAAGAGCAGTACTTC. This encodes CASSLVDSQEQYF. This chain links TRBV27 with TRBJ2-7; possible D gene TRBD1, 6 bases. Looked up from germline, CDR1 is MNHEY and CDR2 is SMNVEV (reference sequence). The CDR3 spans 13 residues. V was pared by 2 bases and J by 7 bases, with 12 bases between.

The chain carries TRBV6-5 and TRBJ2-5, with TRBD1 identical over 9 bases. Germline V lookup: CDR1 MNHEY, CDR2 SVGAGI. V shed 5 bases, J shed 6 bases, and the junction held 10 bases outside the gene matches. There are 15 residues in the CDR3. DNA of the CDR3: TGTGCCAGCAGTCCCGGGACAGGGATCCTAAAGACCCAGTACTTC. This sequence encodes CASSPGTGILKTQYF.

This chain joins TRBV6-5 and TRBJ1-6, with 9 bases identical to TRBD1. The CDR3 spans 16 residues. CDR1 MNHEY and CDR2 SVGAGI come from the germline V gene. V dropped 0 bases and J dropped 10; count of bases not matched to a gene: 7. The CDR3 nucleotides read TGTGCCAGCAGTTACTCCATCGGGACAGGGAGATCACCCCTCCACTTT. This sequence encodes CASSYSIGTGRSPLHF.

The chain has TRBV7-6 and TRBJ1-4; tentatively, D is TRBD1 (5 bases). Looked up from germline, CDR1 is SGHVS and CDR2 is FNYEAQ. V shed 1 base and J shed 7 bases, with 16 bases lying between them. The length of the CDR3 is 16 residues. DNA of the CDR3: TGTGCCAGCAGCTTAGGAATCGGGGGGGGAAGTGAAAAACTGTTTTTT. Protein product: CASSLGIGGGSEKLFF.

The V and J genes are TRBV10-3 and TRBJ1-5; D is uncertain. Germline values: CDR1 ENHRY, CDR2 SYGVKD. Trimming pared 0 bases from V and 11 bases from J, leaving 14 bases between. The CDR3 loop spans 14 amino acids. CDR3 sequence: CAISESAGKTAQHF. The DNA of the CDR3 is TGTGCCATCAGTGAGTCAGCGGGTAAAACGGCCCAGCATTTT.

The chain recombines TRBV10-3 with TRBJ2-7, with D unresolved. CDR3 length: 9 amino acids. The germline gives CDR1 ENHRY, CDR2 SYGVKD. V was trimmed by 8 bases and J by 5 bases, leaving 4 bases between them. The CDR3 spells CAIGHEQYF. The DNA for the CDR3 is TGTGCCATCGGCCACGAGCAGTACTTC.

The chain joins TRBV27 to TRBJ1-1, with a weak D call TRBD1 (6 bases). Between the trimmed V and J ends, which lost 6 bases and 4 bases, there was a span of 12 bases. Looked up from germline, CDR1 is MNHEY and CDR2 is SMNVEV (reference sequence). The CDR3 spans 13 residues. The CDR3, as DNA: TGTGCCAGCAGCCGAGGGGGAAGCACTGAAGCTTTCTTT. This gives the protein CASSRGGSTEAFF.

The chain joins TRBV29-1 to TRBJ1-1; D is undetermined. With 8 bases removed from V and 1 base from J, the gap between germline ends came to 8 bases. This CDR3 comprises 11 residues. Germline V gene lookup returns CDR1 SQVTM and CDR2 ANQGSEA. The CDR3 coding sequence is TGCAGCTCCTTCGGGAACACTGAAGCTTTCTTT. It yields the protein CSSFGNTEAFF.

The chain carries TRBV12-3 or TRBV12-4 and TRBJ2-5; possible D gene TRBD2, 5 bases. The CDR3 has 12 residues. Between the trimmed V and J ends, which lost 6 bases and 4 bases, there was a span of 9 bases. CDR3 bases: TGTGCCAGCAGCGCCGAGGGAGAGACCCAGTACTTC. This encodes CASSAEGETQYF.

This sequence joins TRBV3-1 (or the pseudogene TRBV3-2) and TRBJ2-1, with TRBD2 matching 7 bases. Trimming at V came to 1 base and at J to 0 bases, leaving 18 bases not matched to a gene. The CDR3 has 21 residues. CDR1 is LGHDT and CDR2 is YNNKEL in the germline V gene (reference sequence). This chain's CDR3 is CASSQVSALAQDPSSYNEQFF. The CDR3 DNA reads TGTGCCAGCAGCCAAGTATCGGCACTAGCGCAAGATCCTAGCTCCTACAATGAGCAGTTCTTC.

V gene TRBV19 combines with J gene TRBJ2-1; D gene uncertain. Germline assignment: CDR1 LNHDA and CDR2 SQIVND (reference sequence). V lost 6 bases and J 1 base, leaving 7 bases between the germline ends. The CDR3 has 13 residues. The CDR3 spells CASSPGSYNEQFF. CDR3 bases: TGTGCCAGTAGCCCCGGGTCCTACAATGAGCAGTTCTTC.

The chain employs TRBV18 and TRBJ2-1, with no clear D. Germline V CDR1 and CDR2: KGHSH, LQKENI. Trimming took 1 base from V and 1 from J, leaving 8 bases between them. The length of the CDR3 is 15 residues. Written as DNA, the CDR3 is TGTGCCAGCTCACCACTCGCGGTTTCCTACAATGAGCAGTTCTTC. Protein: CASSPLAVSYNEQFF.